Below are 19 T cell receptor beta chains sequenced from a single sample in a study of CD8 T cells in ankylosing spondylitis (dated by TCRdb to 2016 to 2017). The full study reports these points: A TCR beta motif made up of eight or nine highly homologous amino acid variants appeared to be characteristic of blood from ankylosing spondylitis patients.

Libraries were built with 5' RACE. Sequenced on an Illumina HiSeq 2500. TCRdb reanalyzed the raw reads on its own, using fastp at Q25 for trimming and MiXCR for clone calling, and kept in-frame beta chains. Identical CDR3 protein sequences are pooled into one entry, listed with their most common genes and DNA. Present in this sample are 300,000 to 400,000 distinct CDR3 sequences, 20% to 25% of which were seen just once. The top ten constitute around 16% of the sample. Antigen specificity for these receptors is unknown. The sample consisted of blood, either unsorted or a sorted T cell fraction (not recorded which). These TCRs come from a male donor with ankylosing spondylitis.

This clonotype occurred a few times. DNA for the CDR3: TGTGCCAGCAGCCGAGTCTCAGATACGCAGTATTTT. It specifies CASSRVSDTQYF. The genes are TRBV6-1 and TRBJ2-3; the D is unclear. Looked up from germline, CDR1 is MNHNS and CDR2 is SASEGT. CDR3 length: 12 residues. Trimming stripped 6 bases from V and 4 bases from J, with 8 bases between.

This rearrangement joins TRBV3-1 to TRBJ1-1, with D unresolved. This CDR3 comprises 13 residues. Trimming shortened V by 4 bases and J by 11 bases, and 17 bases separated the two germline ends. CDR1 is LGHDT, CDR2 YNNKEL, per germline (reference sequence). In nucleotides, the CDR3 is TGTGCCAGCAGCCGGCCTGGCACGGTGTTGGCTTTCTTT. Encoded protein: CASSRPGTVLAFF.

The chain links TRBV7-6 to TRBJ2-3; the match to TRBD2 covers 11 bases. The trim removed 5 bases at V and 2 bases at J, leaving 6 bases unmatched. CDR1 and CDR2 (germline): SGHVS, FNYEAQ. The CDR3 has 16 amino acids. Here the CDR3 DNA reads TGTGCCAGCAGCGCCCGACTAGCGGGACCCACAGATACGCAGTATTTT. Its translation: CASSARLAGPTDTQYF.

This clonotype was observed at least ten times. J is TRBJ1-5 and V is TRBV12-3 or TRBV12-4, with D possibly TRBD1 on 6 matching bases. V was shortened by 2 bases and J by 2 bases, with 31 bases between the two germline ends. The CDR3 covers 22 residues. The DNA for the CDR3 is TGTGCCAGCAGTTTACGGCAAGTCGGACAGACCCTCCAAGGTACAGGCAATCAGCCCCAGCATTTT. Translating gives CASSLRQVGQTLQGTGNQPQHF.

This clonotype was recorded many times. The chain's CDR3 is CASSSPRGNKNIQYF. As DNA, the CDR3 is TGCGCCAGCAGCTCCCCGAGGGGTAATAAAAACATTCAGTACTTC. The chain recombines TRBV5-1 with TRBJ2-4; D could derive from TRBD1 or TRBD2 (5 bases each). Germline V gene data show CDR1 as SGHRS and CDR2 as YFSETQ. The V end lost 3 bases, the J end lost 4 bases, and 14 bases lay between the germline ends. CDR3 size: 15 residues.

There are a few counts of this clonotype. CDR3 residues: CASSLSGIHTGELFF. In DNA form, the CDR3 reads TGTGCCAGCAGCTTGTCAGGGATACACACCGGGGAGCTGTTTTTT. This rearrangement joins TRBV11-3 to TRBJ2-2; possible D gene TRBD1, 5 bases. CDR1 and CDR2 from the germline V gene are SGHNT and YENEEA. Trimming cost V 3 bases and J 3 bases, with 11 bases left between them. The CDR3 has 15 residues.

This clonotype has only a few counts. V usage is TRBV5-1 and J usage is TRBJ2-1; D gene ambiguous. The V end lost 1 base, the J end lost 1 base, and 12 bases lay between the germline ends. Germline lookup yields CDR1 SGHRS and CDR2 YFSETQ. This CDR3 spans 16 amino acids. DNA for the CDR3: TGCGCCAGCAGCTTGTTGGATCAAGGGTCCTACAATGAGCAGTTCTTC. This translates into CASSLLDQGSYNEQFF.

This sequence joins TRBV7-9 and TRBJ2-2; TRBD1 might be the D (5 bases). Germline V gives CDR1 SEHNR, CDR2 FQNEAQ (reference sequence). V lost 2 bases, J lost 3 bases, and 10 bases lay in between. The CDR3 extends over 15 amino acids. As DNA, the CDR3 is TGTGCCAGCAGCTTATTGTCAGGGTACACCGGGGAGCTGTTTTTT. Amino acid sequence: CASSLLSGYTGELFF.

V usage is TRBV11-2 and J usage is TRBJ2-7; 7 nucleotides line up with TRBD2. Germline trimming cut 1 base from V and 1 base from J; bases unmatched to any gene: 16. The CDR3 extends over 19 amino acids. CDR1 is SGHAT and CDR2 is FQNNGV in the germline V gene. The CDR3 sequence: CASSLVPPGTVGGSYEQYF. DNA of the CDR3: TGTGCCAGCAGCTTAGTCCCGCCCGGTACCGTCGGGGGGTCCTACGAGCAGTACTTC.

This sequence joins TRBV29-1 and TRBJ1-1; no firm D call. The CDR3 length is 14 residues. V was cut by 3 bases and J by 1 base, with 12 bases left in between. CDR1 is SQVTM and CDR2 is ANQGSEA in the germline V gene. The CDR3 nucleotides read TGCAGCGTTGATGGACGTCCCGGGAACACTGAAGCTTTCTTT. Translating it yields CSVDGRPGNTEAFF.

The chain recombines TRBV10-1 with TRBJ2-7; the D is unclear. Germline assignment: CDR1 WNHNN and CDR2 SYGVQD (reference sequence). The CDR3 length is 15 residues. V was cut by 9 bases and J by 0 bases, with 18 bases left in between. The CDR3 loop reads CASKRSRPSSYEQYF. The DNA of the CDR3 is TGCGCCAGTAAACGCAGTAGGCCAAGCTCCTACGAGCAGTACTTC.

This clonotype was seen a few times. The chain combines TRBV29-1 with TRBJ1-1, with TRBD1 matching over 10 bases. V gave up 7 bases and J gave up 1 base; unmatched junction bases: 3. Germline CDR1 and CDR2: SQVTM and ANQGSEA. The length of the CDR3 is 13 residues. The CDR3 region has the DNA TGCAGCGGGAGGACAGGGGGGAACACTGAAGCTTTCTTT. Translating gives CSGRTGGNTEAFF. Filled out from reference TRBV29-1 and TRBJ1-1, the complete variable domain reads SAVISQKPSRDICQRGTSLTIQCQVDSQVTMMFWYRQQPGQSLTLIATANQGSEATYESGFVIDKFPISRPNLTFSTLTVSNMSPEDSSIYLCSGRTGGNTEAFFGQGTRLTVV.

This chain uses TRBV12-5 with TRBJ1-4; TRBD1 might be the D (5 bases). Trimming removed 7 bases from V and 3 bases from J, with 9 bases in between. CDR1 LGHNT and CDR2 FRNRAP come from the germline V gene. The CDR3 extends over 13 amino acids. The CDR3 is CASAGGANEKLFF. CDR3 in DNA: TGTGCTAGTGCGGGGGGGGCTAATGAAAAACTGTTTTTT.

There are a few counts of this clonotype. The chain is built from TRBV20-1 and TRBJ2-5; D is undetermined. The CDR3 extends over 11 amino acids. Germline CDR1 reads DFQATT; CDR2 reads SNEGSKA (reference sequence). The V end lost 3 bases, the J end lost 2 bases, and 4 bases lay between the germline ends. The CDR3 is CSARLQETQYF. The DNA of the CDR3 is TGCAGTGCTAGGCTGCAAGAGACCCAGTACTTC.

This clonotype was picked up many times. This sequence joins TRBV5-1 and TRBJ2-1; D gene ambiguous. Germline V gene lookup returns CDR1 SGHRS and CDR2 YFSETQ. This CDR3 is built from 12 residues. The ends were cut back, 3 bases at V and 4 bases at J, with 5 bases in the middle. CDR3 region: CASSWGYNEQFF. For the CDR3, the DNA is TGCGCCAGCAGCTGGGGTTACAATGAGCAGTTCTTC.

The rearrangement uses TRBV10-3 and TRBJ2-7; no firm D call. V lost 1 base, J lost 5 bases, and 12 bases lay in between. The V gene's germline CDR1 is ENHRY and CDR2 SYGVKD. CDR3 length: 14 amino acids. CDR3 amino acids: CAISEFIDANEQYF. The DNA of the CDR3 is TGTGCCATCAGTGAGTTTATCGATGCAAACGAGCAGTACTTC.

This clonotype was counted between two and nine times. The chain joins TRBV10-3 to TRBJ2-7, with D perhaps matching TRBD2 (6 bases). The CDR3 totals 14 residues. Trimming cost V 3 bases and J 7 bases, with 16 bases left between them. The germline V gene encodes CDR1 ENHRY and CDR2 SYGVKD. The CDR3 DNA follows: TGTGCCATCAGTGAAGGGACTGACGGTATGGAGCAGTACTTC. It yields the protein CAISEGTDGMEQYF.

The rearrangement joins TRBV11-2 to TRBJ2-3, with D uncertain. Trimming took off 0 bases at V and 4 bases at J, with 17 bases between the two ends. The CDR3 sequence is 17 residues long. Per germline, CDR1 SGHAT and CDR2 FQNNGV. CDR3 sequence reads: CASSLDRWAGQPDTQYF. The CDR3 region has the DNA TGTGCCAGCAGCTTAGATCGGTGGGCAGGCCAGCCAGATACGCAGTATTTT.

This sequence joins TRBV20-1 and TRBJ2-7, with D unclear. Germline V gives CDR1 DFQATT, CDR2 SNEGSKA (reference sequence). Trimming stripped 3 bases from V and 3 bases from J, with 9 bases between. There are 12 residues in the CDR3. CDR3 protein: CSASPHIYEQYF. The DNA of the CDR3 is TGCAGTGCTAGTCCCCACATCTACGAGCAGTACTTC.